This T cell receptor beta chain was recorded in a study of OX40 agonist ivuxolimab in advanced cancers. Background on the study: Patients received ivuxolimab, an agonistic anti-OX40 (CD134) antibody.

About this clone itself: Its antigen is not known.

Peripheral blood came from all dose cohorts at three timepoints. Study-wide points: Nonresponders, in some cases, also had low normalized T-cell clonal expansion.

Libraries were prepared by immunoSEQ multiplex PCR; TCRdb keeps only in-frame clonotypes and omits some of them. The data show 53,000 or so clones, about 82% seen once. The CDR3 loop spans 16 amino acids. J lost 7 bases, V lost 3 bases, and 11 bases had no gene match. Germline CDR1 is SGDLS and CDR2 is YYNGEE. The specimen was CD4+ or CD8+ T cells sorted from blood, collected in a trial of the OX40 agonist ivuxolimab. J is TRBJ1-2 and V is TRBV9; 11 bases are a match to TRBD1. The clonotype originates from an adult with an advanced solid tumor such as melanoma, head and neck, liver or kidney cancer. CDR3 nucleotide sequence: TGTGCCAGCAGCGCATACATAGGGACAGGGGGAGGTGGCTACACCTTC. Translating gives CASSAYIGTGGGGYTF.